This T cell receptor (beta chain) emerged from a study of early T cells in non-severe SARS-CoV-2 infection. Study context: Bulk RNA isolated from unsorted whole blood underwent sequencing; chains were not paired. The study, taken as a whole, reports: VDJdb matching skewed toward anti-spike CD8 responses, missing private and CD4 specificities.

This clonotype appeared many times. As yet, its antigen is unknown. CDR1 and CDR2 (germline): MNHEY, SMNVEV (reference sequence). The V end was cut by 6 bases, the J end by 0 bases, with 6 bases between. The CDR3 runs 12 residues. As part of library construction, unique molecular identifiers were attached to individual cDNA molecules. TCRdb fed the 5' RACE reads into MiXCR, producing one record per CDR3 protein. This table holds some 70,000 distinct CDR3 sequences, 4% to 5.5% found once. This receptor was taken from an adult who was a healthcare worker with PCR-confirmed SARS-CoV-2 infection or an uninfected control (not recorded which). The J gene is TRBJ2-7, the V gene TRBV27; D might be TRBD1 (5 bases). The sample comprised whole blood. DNA for the CDR3: TGTGCCAGCAGGGACACCTCCTACGAGCAGTACTTC. This sequence encodes CASRDTSYEQYF.